Detailed here is one T cell receptor beta chain. Its specificity is not known. The data are from a study of cytomegalovirus exposure and HLA in healthy donors. Findings and limits, study-wide: Rarity marked most TCR sequences, yet some public TCRs occurred in many donors.

CDR1 is SQVTM and CDR2 is ANQGSEA in the germline V gene. The CDR3 sequence is 12 residues long. Trimming left V 3 bases short and J 2 bases short, with 8 bases between. PCR involved 60 Vbeta and 13 Jbeta primers. Assay: immunoSEQ multiplex PCR; the TCRdb copy retains only in-frame clones and omits some. The sample consists of about 160,000 clones, 75% to 85% of them appearing once. What was sequenced was PBMCs. The source of this sequence is a man in his fifties or sixties in good health and CMV-seropositive. The chain joins TRBV29-1 to TRBJ2-7, with a tentative D call TRBD1 (6 bases). The chain's CDR3 is CSVEGHAYEQYF. The CDR3 DNA follows: TGCAGCGTTGAGGGACACGCCTACGAGCAGTACTTC.